Listed here are 30 T cell receptor beta chains from one sample, sequenced in a study of T and B cells in COVID-19 patients (dated by TCRdb to the early 2020s). Genomic DNA extracted from blood was used in amounts of roughly 250-500 ng for amplification of TRB repertoires. TCRdb lists the instrument as Illumina MiSeq. Multiplex PCR with BIOMED2 TRB-A/B primer pools was used to amplify TRB rearrangements. TCRdb's own reprocessing of the public reads used fastp at Q25 and MiXCR and kept productive beta chains. A single entry per CDR3 protein holds the most common genes and DNA from its merged rows. The sample includes some 5,300 distinct CDR3 sequences, with 25% to 35% observed a single time. The ten largest clonotypes hold approximately 5.5% of the sample. The specimen was blood. The receptors shown here come from a human donor with active COVID-19.

This clonotype was recorded a few times. The rearrangement joins TRBV27 to TRBJ1-2, with 8 bases aligning to TRBD1. The CDR3 sequence is 17 residues long. Germline lookup yields CDR1 MNHEY and CDR2 SMNVEV (reference sequence). The J segment lost 4 bases and the V segment lost 6 bases, leaving 16 bases of the junction unmatched. The CDR3 protein is CASSHGPGDRPSYGYTF. In DNA, the CDR3 is TGTGCCAGCAGCCACGGACCGGGGGACAGGCCGAGCTATGGCTACACCTTC.

This clonotype is classed as medium-sized (0.01 to 0.1%). The chain recombines TRBV18 with TRBJ2-5, with 9 bases fitting TRBD2. CDR3 length: 17 amino acids. With 3 bases clipped from V and 2 bases from J, the junction kept 10 bases outside the gene matches. Looked up from germline, CDR1 is KGHSH and CDR2 is LQKENI. CDR3 sequence: CASSPLDSGGPQETQYF. The DNA of the CDR3 is TGTGCCAGCTCACCTTTGGATAGCGGGGGTCCTCAAGAGACCCAGTACTTC.

The J gene is TRBJ1-2, the V gene TRBV7-9, with 10 bases aligning to TRBD1. The germline CDR1 and CDR2 sequences are SEHNR and FQNEAQ (reference sequence). The CDR3 runs 15 residues. Trimming took 0 bases from V and 8 from J; bases not matched to a gene: 6. Here the CDR3 DNA reads TGTGCCAGCAGCTTAGCGGGACAGGGGATCGTCGGCTACACCTTC. Translating it yields CASSLAGQGIVGYTF.

This clonotype counts as medium-sized. The chain links TRBV6-1 to TRBJ2-3; tentatively, D is TRBD2 (6 bases). This CDR3 has 15 amino acids. CDR1 MNHNS and CDR2 SASEGT come from the germline V gene. Trimming cost V 7 bases and J 4 bases, with 18 bases left between them. As DNA, the CDR3 is TGTGCCAGCACCCACGAGGGACTGTCCCCAGATACGCAGTATTTT. Translated, it gives CASTHEGLSPDTQYF.

This clonotype was seen only a few times. The V gene is TRBV20-1, the J gene TRBJ2-5; the match to TRBD2 covers 11 bases. This CDR3 has 18 amino acids. V shed 2 bases, J shed 5 bases, and the junction held 16 bases outside the gene matches. The germline gives CDR1 DFQATT, CDR2 SNEGSKA (reference sequence). CDR3 DNA sequence: TGCAGTGCTAGACCCCCTACTAGCGGGAGACTAAGGGGGGAGACCCAGTACTTC. Its protein product is CSARPPTSGRLRGETQYF.

The chain is built from TRBV6-6 and TRBJ2-3; 8 bases agree with TRBD2. The CDR3 runs 14 residues. V trimming: 6 bases; J trimming: 3 bases; junction bases outside the gene matches: 5. Per the germline V gene, CDR1 is MNHNY and CDR2 is SVGAGI (reference sequence). The CDR3 DNA follows: TGTGCCAGCAGCTCGGGCGGGGGGACAGATACGCAGTATTTT. This sequence encodes CASSSGGGTDTQYF.

Only a few counts were recorded for this clonotype. The gene calls are TRBV27 and TRBJ1-5; D might be TRBD1 (5 bases). The CDR3 loop spans 15 amino acids. Per the germline V gene, CDR1 is MNHEY and CDR2 is SMNVEV (reference sequence). Trimming removed 5 bases from V and 8 bases from J, with 19 bases in between. Here the CDR3 DNA reads TGTGCCAGCAGTCCTCGCTTCAGGCGAGGGGAGCCCCAGCATTTT. It translates to CASSPRFRRGEPQHF.

By frequency in the sample, this clonotype is medium-sized (0.01 to 0.1%). The gene calls are TRBV30 and TRBJ1-2, with D uncertain. Trimming shortened V by 4 bases and J by 0 bases, and 9 bases separated the two germline ends. The CDR3 consists of 13 residues. Per germline, CDR1 GTSNPN and CDR2 SVGIG (reference sequence). The CDR3 nucleotides read TGTGCCTGGAAGCGGAGAGCTAACTATGGCTACACCTTC. Translation gives CAWKRRANYGYTF.

The chain links TRBV5-1 to TRBJ2-7; D is uncertain. The V gene lost 1 base and the J gene lost 0 bases, with 8 bases spanning the gap. Germline-derived CDR1 and CDR2 are SGHRS and YFSETQ. This CDR3 spans 14 amino acids. The CDR3 nucleotides are TGCGCCAGCAGCTTGACGGTTGGCTCCTACGAGCAGTACTTC. Translation gives CASSLTVGSYEQYF.

Only a few counts were recorded for this clonotype. The V gene is TRBV7-9, the J gene TRBJ2-5; no clear D gene. In germline, CDR1 is SEHNR, CDR2 FQNEAQ (reference sequence). This CDR3 is 13 amino acids long. V shed 4 bases and J shed 7 bases, with 13 bases lying between them. CDR3 bases: TGTGCCAGCAGCTCCCTTACGACCACGACCCAGTACTTC. Translated: CASSSLTTTTQYF.

By share, this clonotype ranks as medium-sized. The chain uses TRBV30 and TRBJ1-2, with D perhaps TRBD1 (6 bases). This CDR3 region has 20 residues. In germline, CDR1 is GTSNPN, CDR2 SVGIG (reference sequence). Trimming shortened V by 4 bases and J by 4 bases, and 34 bases separated the two germline ends. The DNA of the CDR3 is TGTGCCTGGAAGGTTTTGGGGTTACAGGGAAGGCGGCTCGGAGGCTATGGCTACACCTTC. Translated: CAWKVLGLQGRRLGGYGYTF. Looking up the rest from reference TRBV30 and TRBJ1-2 gives the full variable domain: SQTIHQWPATLVQPVGSPLSLECTVEGTSNPNLYWYRQAAGRGLQLLFYSVGIGQISSEVPQNLSASRPQDRQFILSSKKLLLSDSGFYLCAWKVLGLQGRRLGGYGYTFGSGTRLTVV.

By share of the sample, this clonotype is large (0.1 to 1%). This chain uses TRBV30 with TRBJ2-1, with D uncertain. Trimming removed 0 bases at V and 5 bases at J, with 11 bases between. The CDR3 extends over 14 amino acids. Germline-derived CDR1 and CDR2 are GTSNPN and SVGIG (reference sequence). The CDR3 region is CAWSVLSVNNEQFF. The CDR3 region has the DNA TGTGCCTGGAGTGTACTGTCCGTGAACAATGAGCAGTTCTTC.

This clonotype was picked up a small number of times. The chain is built from TRBV10-3 and TRBJ1-1; D might be TRBD1 (5 bases). Germline lookup yields CDR1 ENHRY and CDR2 SYGVKD. This CDR3 comprises 12 residues. Trimming took off 6 bases at V and 6 bases at J, with 11 bases between the two ends. The CDR3 DNA is TGTGCCATCAGGGGGTCAGGGTCTGAAGCTTTCTTT. It is translated as CAIRGSGSEAFF.

This clonotype rates as medium-sized. This sequence joins TRBV6-1 and TRBJ2-2, with 7 nucleotides matching TRBD2. The V gene end was trimmed by 9 bases and the J gene end by 5 bases; junction bases not matched to a gene: 9. The CDR3 is 14 residues long. Germline V CDR1 and CDR2: MNHNS, SASEGT. The CDR3 nucleotides read TGTGCCAGTTCTTGGAGCGGGGCTACCGGGGAGCTGTTTTTT. As protein: CASSWSGATGELFF.

This clonotype was observed a few times. V usage is TRBV4-2 and J usage is TRBJ1-2; perhaps TRBD1 as D (6 bases). The germline V and J ends were trimmed by 4 bases and 5 bases, with 17 bases remaining between them. Germline CDR1 LGHNA, CDR2 YNFKEQ. This CDR3 has 15 amino acids. CDR3 nucleotide sequence: TGTGCCAGCAGCCCGGACAGAACAGCGGTTTATGGCTACACCTTC. Protein product: CASSPDRTAVYGYTF.

This clonotype appeared a single time. V usage is TRBV28 and J usage is TRBJ2-6; 8 nucleotides match TRBD1. The germline gives CDR1 MDHEN, CDR2 SYDVKM. CDR3 size: 18 residues. V lost 5 bases, J lost 0 bases, and 9 bases stayed unmatched. CDR3 region: CASSRVTGARSGANVLTF. CDR3 DNA sequence: TGTGCCAGCAGTCGTGTGACAGGGGCCCGCTCTGGGGCCAACGTCCTGACTTTC.

Relative to its sample, this clonotype is medium-sized. The chain carries TRBV27 and TRBJ1-4; 8 bases align to TRBD1. The ends lost 6 bases at V and 5 bases at J; junction bases unmatched: 5. Looked up from germline, CDR1 is MNHEY and CDR2 is SMNVEV (reference sequence). This CDR3 has 14 residues. For the CDR3, the DNA is TGTGCCAGCAGGGGACAGGCCTTGAATGAAAAACTGTTTTTT. It yields the protein CASRGQALNEKLFF.

The chain is built from TRBV28 and TRBJ2-5, with unresolved D. V was pared by 6 bases and J by 4 bases, with 9 bases between. Germline CDR1 MDHEN, CDR2 SYDVKM. This CDR3 comprises 12 residues. The DNA for the CDR3 is TGTGCCAGCAGAGTGGGCGGAGAGACCCAGTACTTC. Amino acid sequence: CASRVGGETQYF.

V usage is TRBV6-1 and J usage is TRBJ2-3; 9 bases fit TRBD1. CDR1 MNHNS and CDR2 SASEGT come from the germline V gene. Unmatched junction bases numbered 5, after V lost 4 bases and J lost 0 bases. This CDR3 has 16 amino acids. CDR3 coding DNA: TGTGCCAGCAGTGTCGGGACAGGGCCTAGCACAGATACGCAGTATTTT. It encodes CASSVGTGPSTDTQYF.

This sequence joins TRBV7-2 and TRBJ2-3; unclear D gene. From germline, CDR1 is SGHTA and CDR2 FQGNSA. Deletions cut 5 bases from V and 2 bases from J, with 5 bases between. The length of the CDR3 is 12 residues. The CDR3 nucleotides read TGTGCCAGCAGCCCGTTCACAGATACGCAGTATTTT. It translates to CASSPFTDTQYF.

This clonotype rates as medium-sized. The chain recombines TRBV6-2 or TRBV6-3 with TRBJ2-7; D ambiguous. V lost 0 bases and J lost 2, with 17 bases in between. The CDR3 contains 17 residues. The germline CDR1 and CDR2 sequences are MNHEY and SVGEGT. The CDR3 region is CASSYSRFPDTAYEQYF. CDR3 sequence (DNA): TGTGCCAGCAGTTACTCTAGGTTCCCTGATACCGCCTACGAGCAGTACTTC.

This clonotype is medium-sized. V is TRBV27 and J is TRBJ2-1; 9 positions agree with TRBD2. The CDR3 sequence is 14 residues long. With 6 bases clipped from V and 4 bases from J, the junction kept 4 bases outside the gene matches. The germline V gene encodes CDR1 MNHEY and CDR2 SMNVEV (reference sequence). This chain's CDR3 is CASRERGVYNEQFF. In nucleotides, the CDR3 is TGTGCCAGCAGGGAGCGGGGGGTTTACAATGAGCAGTTCTTC.

A remark on this clonotype: A much more abundant neighbour one base away suggests this may be a read error. V is TRBV5-4 and J is TRBJ2-7; 7 nucleotides match TRBD2. The CDR3 sequence is 16 residues long. V gave up 0 bases and J gave up 0 bases; unmatched junction bases: 6. CDR1 is SGHNT, CDR2 YYREEE, per germline (reference sequence). The CDR3 DNA reads TGTGCCAGCAGCTTGGGGGGACGGGGGGTCTCCTACGAGCAGTACTTC. Its translation: CASSLGGRGVSYEQYF.

V gene TRBV7-2 combines with J gene TRBJ1-6; unclear D gene. CDR3 length: 14 amino acids. Germline CDR1 is SGHTA and CDR2 is FQGNSA. Trimming pared 5 bases from V and 10 bases from J, leaving 15 bases between. As DNA, the CDR3 is TGTGCCAGCAGCGTAGGTATAGTTGTCTCACCCCTCCACTTT. It codes for CASSVGIVVSPLHF.

This clonotype is labeled medium-sized. This chain links TRBV6-6 with TRBJ2-3, with a tentative D call TRBD1 (6 bases). This CDR3 spans 15 amino acids. V lost 4 bases, J lost 7 bases, and 18 bases lay in between. Germline V gene sequence: CDR1 MNHNY, CDR2 SVGAGI (reference sequence). CDR3 bases: TGTGCCAGCAGTTTCGGGACACAGACTACCCATACGCAGTATTTT. As protein: CASSFGTQTTHTQYF.

The genes are TRBV20-1 and TRBJ1-3; D perhaps matches TRBD1 (6 bases). Germline CDR1 DFQATT, CDR2 SNEGSKA (reference sequence). The CDR3 consists of 14 residues. V was pared by 1 base and J by 3 bases, with 10 bases between. The CDR3 DNA reads TGCAGTGCTAGAGCGGTCAGGGGTGGAAACACCATATATTTT. Residues: CSARAVRGGNTIYF.

J is TRBJ1-1 and V is TRBV5-1; maybe TRBD1 (6 bases). This CDR3 has 13 residues. Germline V gives CDR1 SGHRS, CDR2 YFSETQ. Trimming took 0 bases from V and 5 from J, leaving 8 bases between them. This CDR3 is CASSLEGVTEAFF. The CDR3, as DNA: TGCGCCAGCAGCTTGGAGGGGGTAACTGAAGCTTTCTTT.

The chain recombines TRBV12-3 or TRBV12-4 with TRBJ2-1; D unclear. The CDR3 consists of 13 residues. V shed 6 bases and J shed 7 bases, with 13 bases lying between them. The CDR3 spells CASSLGGKNEQFF. The CDR3 DNA follows: TGTGCCAGCAGCCTTGGTGGAAAGAATGAGCAGTTCTTC.

The chain links TRBV27 to TRBJ2-5, with a tentative D call TRBD1 (6 bases). V lost 3 bases, J lost 6 bases, and 20 bases lay in between. The germline V gene encodes CDR1 MNHEY and CDR2 SMNVEV (reference sequence). The CDR3 is 16 residues long. The CDR3, as DNA: TGTGCCAGCAGTTTCGGTCGAGGACAGTATCGAAAGACCCAGTACTTC. This codes for CASSFGRGQYRKTQYF.

V usage is TRBV5-1 and J usage is TRBJ2-1; D may be TRBD1 (7 bases). The CDR3 length is 13 residues. Germline-derived CDR1 and CDR2 are SGHRS and YFSETQ. The V and J ends lost 7 bases and 7 bases respectively, with 15 bases between them. CDR3 in DNA: TGCGCCAGCGGGAAGACAGGGACTAATGAGCAGTTCTTC. Protein sequence: CASGKTGTNEQFF.